The 29 T cell receptor beta chains in this list originate from one sample, sequenced in a study of cytomegalovirus exposure and HLA in healthy donors. The PCR had 60 Vbeta and 13 Jbeta primers. Sequencing used immunoSEQ multiplex PCR; TCRdb keeps in-frame clones, though not all of them. The sample consists of around 160,000 clones, 65% to 80% of them appearing once. Sequencing used PBMCs. The origin of the receptors is a man aged 18 to 30 in good health and CMV-seropositive.

This rearrangement joins TRBV5-1 to TRBJ1-1; the match to TRBD1 covers 9 bases. V shed 4 bases and J 5 bases; nucleotides not matched to a gene: 6. The V gene's germline CDR1 is SGHRS and CDR2 YFSETQ. The CDR3 is 14 residues long. CDR3 loop: CASSPGQGVTEAFF. The DNA of the CDR3 is TGCGCCAGCAGCCCGGGACAGGGAGTTACTGAAGCTTTCTTT.

The chain recombines TRBV28 with TRBJ1-2, with 7 nucleotides matching TRBD1. The CDR3 length is 14 residues. J gave up 4 bases and V 6 bases, and 8 bases lay outside the gene matches. In germline, CDR1 is MDHEN, CDR2 SYDVKM. This CDR3 reads CASSTGTATYGYTF. The CDR3 bases are TGTGCCAGCAGCACCGGGACAGCCACCTATGGCTACACCTTC.

The chain couples TRBV27 to TRBJ2-5; D perhaps matches TRBD1 (6 bases). In germline, CDR1 is MNHEY, CDR2 SMNVEV (reference sequence). This CDR3 spans 13 amino acids. V lost 5 bases, J lost 5 bases, and 12 bases lay in between. CDR3: CASSGGGAETQYF. CDR3 coding DNA: TGTGCCAGCAGTGGTGGGGGCGCGGAGACCCAGTACTTC.

This rearrangement joins TRBV6-1 to TRBJ1-1, with 11 positions matching TRBD1. Germline CDR1 and CDR2: MNHNS and SASEGT. This CDR3 contains 15 residues. V dropped 6 bases and J dropped 7; count of bases not matched to a gene: 10. Here the CDR3 DNA reads TGTGCCAGCAGGGGACAGGGGGTGAATCTGGATGAAGCTTTCTTT. Protein sequence: CASRGQGVNLDEAFF.

The CDR3 spells CAWMRATSSYNSPLHF. DNA of the CDR3: TGTGCCTGGATGAGGGCGACGAGCTCCTATAATTCACCCCTCCACTTT. This sequence joins TRBV30 and TRBJ1-6, with no clear D. CDR3 length equals 16 residues. Germline V gene data show CDR1 as GTSNPN and CDR2 as SVGIG (reference sequence). V dropped 4 bases and J dropped 0 bases, with 13 bases sitting between them.

V usage is TRBV10-1 and J usage is TRBJ1-2, with a possible D match to TRBD1 (6 bases). The germline V gene has CDR1 WNHNN and CDR2 SYGVQD (reference sequence). Trimming left V 2 bases short and J 3 bases short, with 7 bases between. The CDR3 loop spans 13 amino acids. CDR3 coding DNA: TGCGCCAGCAGTGAGAACAGGGACTATGGCTACACCTTC. Translation gives CASSENRDYGYTF.

This sequence joins TRBV6-1 and TRBJ2-7, with 8 nucleotides matching TRBD2. Germline assignment: CDR1 MNHNS and CDR2 SASEGT. CDR3 length: 15 amino acids. V shed 6 bases, J shed 6 bases, and the junction held 13 bases outside the gene matches. The CDR3 spells CASSEAGGLFGEQYV. The CDR3, as DNA: TGTGCCAGCAGCGAGGCGGGGGGCCTGTTTGGCGAGCAGTACGTC.

J is TRBJ2-3 and V is TRBV25-1, with D possibly TRBD1 on 5 matching bases. CDR1 and CDR2 (germline): MGHDK, SYGVNS. V lost 1 base, J lost 0 bases, and 17 bases lay in between. This CDR3 contains 18 residues. The CDR3, as DNA: TGTGCCAGCAGTGAATTTTTCTTAACAGGACCTAGCACAGATACGCAGTATTTT. Protein: CASSEFFLTGPSTDTQYF.

The V and J genes are TRBV6-5 and TRBJ2-2; D is unclear. This CDR3 contains 14 residues. Trimming shortened V by 2 bases and J by 3 bases, and 7 bases separated the two germline ends. Germline CDR1 MNHEY, CDR2 SVGAGI. The chain's CDR3 is CASSYGPDTGELFF. As DNA, the CDR3 is TGTGCCAGCAGTTACGGGCCGGACACCGGGGAGCTGTTTTTT.

The V and J genes are TRBV5-1 and TRBJ2-2; TRBD1 might be the D (5 bases). The V and J ends lost 3 bases and 1 base respectively, with 10 bases between them. Germline loops: CDR1 SGHRS, CDR2 YFSETQ. This CDR3 is 15 amino acids long. DNA for the CDR3: TGCGCCAGCAGCTCTGACAGCCGGAACACCGGGGAGCTGTTTTTT. It is translated as CASSSDSRNTGELFF.

The rearrangement links TRBV28 to TRBJ1-2; 7 bases agree with TRBD1. Germline loops: CDR1 MDHEN, CDR2 SYDVKM. V was pared by 3 bases and J by 3 bases, with 1 base of the junction left unmatched. The CDR3 length is 13 residues. The DNA for the CDR3 is TGTGCCAGCAGTTTTGACAGGGACTATGGCTACACCTTC. Protein: CASSFDRDYGYTF.

The chain carries TRBV7-2 and TRBJ2-2; 11 nucleotides match TRBD2. The germline CDR1 and CDR2 sequences are SGHTA and FQGNSA. This CDR3 spans 17 amino acids. V was pared by 2 bases and J by 1 base, with 3 bases of the junction left unmatched. The CDR3 protein is CASSLTSGGWNTGELFF. The CDR3 DNA follows: TGTGCCAGCAGCTTAACTAGCGGGGGCTGGAACACCGGGGAGCTGTTTTTT. Using reference TRBV7-2 and TRBJ2-2 for the parts outside the CDR3, the full variable domain is GAGVSQSPSNKVTEKGKDVELRCDPISGHTALYWYRQSLGQGLEFLIYFQGNSAPDKSGLPSDRFSAERTGGSVSTLTIQRTQQEDSAVYLCASSLTSGGWNTGELFFGEGSRLTVL.

In this sample, this clone turned up a few times. This chain joins TRBV5-1 and TRBJ1-1; a possible D gene is TRBD1 (6 bases). Trimming pared 3 bases from V and 2 bases from J, leaving 14 bases between. The CDR3 extends over 15 amino acids. CDR1 and CDR2 (germline): SGHRS, YFSETQ. In DNA form, the CDR3 reads TGCGCCAGCAGCTCCGCACCAGGGGAAAACACTGAAGCTTTCTTT. Translation gives CASSSAPGENTEAFF. The variable domain in full, completed from reference TRBV5-1 and TRBJ1-1, reads KAGVTQTPRYLIKTRGQQVTLSCSPISGHRSVSWYQQTPGQGLQFLFEYFSETQRNKGNFPGRFSGRQFSNSRSEMNVSTLELGDSALYLCASSSAPGENTEAFFGQGTRLTVV.

This chain connects TRBV30 to TRBJ2-7, with D unclear. CDR1 is GTSNPN and CDR2 is SVGIG in the germline V gene (reference sequence). CDR3 length: 12 residues. The V and J ends lost 0 bases and 4 bases respectively, with 7 bases between them. CDR3 residues: CAWSVSGYEQYV. The CDR3 coding sequence is TGTGCCTGGAGTGTATCAGGATACGAGCAGTACGTC.

This chain uses TRBV5-6 with TRBJ2-1; a possible D gene is TRBD2 (6 bases). V lost 0 bases and J lost 7, with 17 bases in between. The CDR3 sequence is 16 residues long. Per germline, CDR1 SGHDT and CDR2 YYEEEE. The CDR3 region has the DNA TGTGCCAGCAGCTTGGCCCGGGGGAGCGGGTTAAATGAGCAGTTCTTC. Translation gives CASSLARGSGLNEQFF.

J is TRBJ1-2 and V is TRBV2, with D possibly being TRBD1 (5 bases). Deletions cut 2 bases from V and 8 bases from J, with 30 bases between. The germline V gene has CDR1 SNHLY and CDR2 FYNNEI. This CDR3 region has 19 residues. This CDR3 reads CASSESLVIPGLEGTGYTF. The CDR3 DNA sequence: TGTGCCAGCAGTGAATCCTTAGTCATTCCGGGACTCGAGGGGACCGGCTACACCTTC.

The chain carries TRBV7-9 and TRBJ2-3; 9 bases agree with TRBD1. The CDR3 extends over 17 amino acids. Germline V lookup: CDR1 SEHNR, CDR2 FQNEAQ (reference sequence). V shed 7 bases, J shed 0 bases, and the junction held 11 bases outside the gene matches. CDR3 protein: CASIHGTGTGSTDTQYF. CDR3 nucleotide sequence: TGTGCCAGCATTCACGGTACCGGGACAGGGAGCACAGATACGCAGTATTTT.

This chain joins TRBV6-1 and TRBJ1-6; D unclear. Trimming removed 1 base from V and 9 bases from J, with 4 bases in between. The germline gives CDR1 MNHNS, CDR2 SASEGT. The CDR3 totals 12 residues. Here the CDR3 reads CASSEGASPLHF. In nucleotides, the CDR3 is TGTGCCAGCAGTGAAGGGGCTTCACCCCTCCACTTT.

The chain employs TRBV6-1 and TRBJ2-5; TRBD1 is a possible D gene (6 bases). The CDR3 is 16 residues long. Trimming took off 2 bases at V and 2 bases at J, with 15 bases between the two ends. Germline V gene lookup returns CDR1 MNHNS and CDR2 SASEGT. CDR3: CASSEKWTVAQETQYF. CDR3 nucleotides: TGTGCCAGCAGTGAAAAGTGGACAGTCGCGCAAGAGACCCAGTACTTC.

The V gene is TRBV5-6, the J gene TRBJ2-3; no clear D. CDR3 length: 13 amino acids. Germline V gene lookup returns CDR1 SGHDT and CDR2 YYEEEE. Trimming stripped 2 bases from V and 6 bases from J, with 10 bases between. CDR3 residues: CASSFSLADTQYF. CDR3 DNA sequence: TGTGCCAGCAGCTTCTCCTTGGCCGATACGCAGTATTTT.

This chain connects TRBV5-8 to TRBJ2-7; the match to TRBD2 covers 8 bases. This CDR3 spans 15 amino acids. V dropped 2 bases and J dropped 2; count of bases not matched to a gene: 6. Germline CDR1 and CDR2: SGHTS and YDEGEE. Here the CDR3 reads CASSFRSGGTYEQYV. The CDR3 bases are TGTGCCAGCAGCTTTCGAAGCGGGGGAACCTACGAGCAGTACGTC.

The chain employs TRBV6-6 and TRBJ1-2; TRBD1 is a possible D gene (5 bases). Germline values: CDR1 MNHNY, CDR2 SVGAGI (reference sequence). The CDR3 is made up of 12 amino acids. Deletions cut 7 bases from V and 2 bases from J, with 8 bases between. The DNA for the CDR3 is TGTGCCAGCACCCAGGGCAACTATGGCTACACCTTC. It codes for CASTQGNYGYTF.

This clone was seen only a few times. The chain is built from TRBV9 and TRBJ2-3; TRBD2 might be the D (5 bases). Trimming cost V 3 bases and J 1 base, with 6 bases left between them. CDR1 SGDLS and CDR2 YYNGEE come from the germline V gene. This CDR3 spans 13 amino acids. The CDR3 loop reads CASSAAGTDTQYF. The CDR3 coding sequence is TGTGCCAGCAGCGCAGCGGGCACAGATACGCAGTATTTT. The full variable domain, rest sourced from reference TRBV9 and TRBJ2-3, is DSGVTQTPKHLITATGQRVTLRCSPRSGDLSVYWYQQSLDQGLQFLIQYYNGEERAKGNILERFSAQQFPDLHSELNLSSLELGDSALYFCASSAAGTDTQYFGPGTRLTVL.

The chain joins TRBV6-1 to TRBJ1-1; weak D call: TRBD1 (6 bases). The germline V gene encodes CDR1 MNHNS and CDR2 SASEGT. The CDR3 extends over 14 amino acids. V lost 1 base and J lost 1, with 7 bases in between. The DNA for the CDR3 is TGTGCCAGCAGTGAAGAACAGGGGAACACTGAAGCTTTCTTT. Protein product: CASSEEQGNTEAFF.

The chain has TRBV5-1 and TRBJ2-1, with TRBD2 matching 12 bases. The CDR3 is made up of 16 amino acids. The V segment lost 0 bases and the J segment 6 bases; nucleotides outside the gene matches: 4. CDR1 SGHRS and CDR2 YFSETQ come from the germline V gene. This CDR3 reads CASSLGGLAGFNEQFF. For the CDR3, the DNA is TGCGCCAGCAGCTTGGGCGGACTAGCGGGATTCAATGAGCAGTTCTTC.

This chain connects TRBV15 to TRBJ2-1; D is perhaps TRBD2 (6 bases). Trimming removed 6 bases from V and 9 bases from J, with 18 bases in between. The germline V gene encodes CDR1 LNHNV and CDR2 YYDKDF (reference sequence). This CDR3 comprises 14 residues. The CDR3 protein is CATSGDSDFGEQFF. The CDR3 nucleotides read TGTGCCACCAGTGGGGACTCAGATTTTGGTGAGCAGTTCTTC.

The gene calls are TRBV28 and TRBJ1-2; the D gene is possibly TRBD1 (5 bases). V lost 7 bases and J lost 6, with 27 bases in between. Germline assignment: CDR1 MDHEN and CDR2 SYDVKM. This CDR3 contains 17 residues. The CDR3 DNA is TGTGCCAGCACAGGACGGGGCAGGTTGGGACTCTCTGATGGCTACACCTTC. Protein sequence: CASTGRGRLGLSDGYTF.

Only a few counts were recorded for this clone. The V call is TRBV6-5, the J call TRBJ1-1, with D possibly TRBD1 on 6 matching bases. Germline CDR1 is MNHEY and CDR2 is SVGAGI. V lost 4 bases to trimming and J lost 1 base, with 13 bases between them. The length of the CDR3 is 15 residues. DNA of the CDR3: TGTGCCAGCAGTTCAAACAGGGATCCGAACACTGAAGCTTTCTTT. It translates to CASSSNRDPNTEAFF.

This clone was seen more than once but under ten times. This rearrangement joins TRBV9 to TRBJ1-5; D is unresolved. This CDR3 is 14 amino acids long. Between the trimmed V and J ends, which lost 4 bases and 0 bases, there was a span of 8 bases. Germline V CDR1 and CDR2: SGDLS, YYNGEE. CDR3: CASSPSNSNQPQHF. CDR3 nucleotides: TGTGCCAGCAGCCCTAGTAATAGCAATCAGCCCCAGCATTTT. Full variable domain (remainder filled in from reference TRBV9 and TRBJ1-5): DSGVTQTPKHLITATGQRVTLRCSPRSGDLSVYWYQQSLDQGLQFLIQYYNGEERAKGNILERFSAQQFPDLHSELNLSSLELGDSALYFCASSPSNSNQPQHFGDGTRLSIL.